These 12 T cell receptor beta chains originate from one sample sequenced in a study of cytotoxic CD8 clonotypes in ibrutinib-treated CLL. Generated by immunoSEQ multiplex PCR, the TCRdb table keeps only in-frame clones and is missing some. Among some 130,000 clones listed, 80% to 85% were seen once. The sample in question was PBMCs, obtained after 24 months of ibrutinib treatment. All receptors derive from a human donor with chronic lymphocytic leukemia.

This clone was found a few times. The CDR3 reads CASSLVARPSSYNSPLHF. The CDR3, as DNA: TGTGCCAGCAGCTTAGTCGCCCGGCCAAGCTCCTATAATTCACCCCTCCACTTT. This chain joins TRBV7-2 and TRBJ1-6; the D is unclear. This CDR3 is 18 amino acids long. V was shortened by 1 base and J by 0 bases, with 13 bases between the two germline ends. CDR1 and CDR2 from the germline V gene are SGHTA and FQGNSA.

The chain uses TRBV7-2 and TRBJ2-5; TRBD2 matches 12 bases. The CDR3 spans 16 residues. V trimming: 5 bases; J trimming: 5 bases; junction bases outside the gene matches: 9. CDR1 is SGHTA and CDR2 is FQGNSA in the germline V gene. The CDR3 here is CASSSLAGGRSETQYF. In nucleotides, the CDR3 is TGTGCCAGCAGCAGCCTAGCGGGGGGGCGGTCCGAGACCCAGTACTTC.

J is TRBJ2-2 and V is TRBV5-4; D unclear. Trimming took 3 bases from V and 10 from J, leaving 19 bases between them. Per germline, CDR1 SGHNT and CDR2 YYREEE (reference sequence). The CDR3 runs to 15 residues. The CDR3 coding sequence is TGTGCCAGCAGCTCGAGACCCCGTGGCGCGGAGGAGCTGTTTTTT. Amino acid sequence: CASSSRPRGAEELFF.

The count of this clone is one. The rearrangement uses TRBV2 and TRBJ1-2; no clear D gene. Trimming took 6 bases from V and 0 from J, leaving 14 bases between them. This CDR3 spans 15 amino acids. CDR1 is SNHLY, CDR2 FYNNEI, per germline. The CDR3 protein is CASRGIGPANYGYTF. The CDR3 DNA sequence: TGTGCCAGCAGGGGGATTGGCCCCGCTAACTATGGCTACACCTTC.

V and J are TRBV9 and TRBJ1-5, with 7 bases matching TRBD1. This CDR3 is built from 14 residues. From germline, CDR1 is SGDLS and CDR2 YYNGEE. V lost 4 bases and J lost 5; bases outside the gene matches: 6. The CDR3 DNA follows: TGTGCCAGCAGCCCGCGGGACAGTTATCAGCCCCAGCATTTT. Translation gives CASSPRDSYQPQHF.

J is TRBJ1-1 and V is TRBV4-2, with D perhaps matching TRBD1 (6 bases). The CDR3 runs to 14 residues. CDR1 is LGHNA and CDR2 is YNFKEQ in the germline V gene. Trimming left V 5 bases short and J 5 bases short, with 15 bases between. DNA for the CDR3: TGTGCCAGCAGCTTCCGGGACATCGCGACTGAAGCTTTCTTT. Protein: CASSFRDIATEAFF.

CDR3 DNA sequence: TGTGCCAGCAGCGTAGGTCGGCAGGGCGAGTCTGGGGCCAACGTCCTGACTTTC. Protein sequence: CASSVGRQGESGANVLTF. This chain uses TRBV9 with TRBJ2-6, with D possibly matching TRBD1 (5 bases). Germline-derived CDR1 and CDR2 are SGDLS and YYNGEE. This CDR3 comprises 18 residues. Trimming removed 0 bases from V and 1 base from J, with 14 bases in between. The whole variable domain, remainder taken from reference TRBV9 and TRBJ2-6, is DSGVTQTPKHLITATGQRVTLRCSPRSGDLSVYWYQQSLDQGLQFLIQYYNGEERAKGNILERFSAQQFPDLHSELNLSSLELGDSALYFCASSVGRQGESGANVLTFGAGSRLTVL.

The chain links TRBV28 to TRBJ1-5; D unresolved. Germline V gene sequence: CDR1 MDHEN, CDR2 SYDVKM. The CDR3 extends over 12 amino acids. V lost 3 bases and J lost 6, with 6 bases in between. The CDR3 loop is CASSLRAQPQHF. The CDR3 coding sequence is TGTGCCAGCAGTTTGAGAGCTCAGCCCCAGCATTTT.

This clone was seen a few times. This chain connects TRBV7-9 to TRBJ2-2; D not certain. This CDR3 contains 14 residues. Germline-derived CDR1 and CDR2 are SEHNR and FQNEAQ (reference sequence). Trimming took off 8 bases at V and 0 bases at J, with 10 bases between the two ends. The CDR3 DNA reads TGTGCCAGCGAACGAACTGCGAACACCGGGGAGCTGTTTTTT. Protein product: CASERTANTGELFF.

The chain uses TRBV6-6 and TRBJ1-6; D is unresolved. The CDR3 is made up of 14 amino acids. Germline CDR1 is MNHNY and CDR2 is SVGAGI (reference sequence). V was trimmed by 0 bases and J by 8 bases, leaving 8 bases between them. CDR3 sequence reads: CASSYSGADSPLHF. The CDR3 nucleotides are TGTGCCAGCAGTTACTCGGGTGCCGATTCACCCCTCCACTTT.

This clone appeared once. The chain joins TRBV11-3 to TRBJ2-1; maybe TRBD2 (7 bases). CDR1 SGHNT and CDR2 YENEEA come from the germline V gene. V was clipped by 6 bases and J by 3 bases, with 18 bases between them. CDR3 length equals 16 residues. CDR3 DNA sequence: TGTGCCAGCAGTCCAAGGGGGGGCAAAGGCTACAATGAGCAGTTCTTC. Translation gives CASSPRGGKGYNEQFF.

The CDR3 sequence: CASSQVGRALSGNTIYF. CDR3 bases: TGCGCCAGCAGCCAAGTAGGCCGGGCCCTCTCTGGAAACACCATATATTTT. This rearrangement joins TRBV4-1 to TRBJ1-3; no firm D call. The germline gives CDR1 MGHRA, CDR2 YSYEKL. Trimming removed 1 base at V and 0 bases at J, with 13 bases between. This CDR3 spans 17 amino acids.